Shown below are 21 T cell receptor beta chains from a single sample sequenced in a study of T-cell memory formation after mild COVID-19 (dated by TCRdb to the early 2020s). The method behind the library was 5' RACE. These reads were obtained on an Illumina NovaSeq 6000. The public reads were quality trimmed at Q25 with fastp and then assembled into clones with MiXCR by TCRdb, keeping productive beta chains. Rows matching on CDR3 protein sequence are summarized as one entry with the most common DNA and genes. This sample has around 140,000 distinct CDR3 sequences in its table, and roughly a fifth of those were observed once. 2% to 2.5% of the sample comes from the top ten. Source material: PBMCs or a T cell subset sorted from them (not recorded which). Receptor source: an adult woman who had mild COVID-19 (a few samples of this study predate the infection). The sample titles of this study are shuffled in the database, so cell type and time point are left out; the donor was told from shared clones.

For the CDR3, the DNA is TGCGCCAGCAGCAGGGAATCGAACACTGAAGCTTTCTTT. This codes for CASSRESNTEAFF. The chain has TRBV5-1 and TRBJ1-1; D unresolved. The germline CDR1 and CDR2 sequences are SGHRS and YFSETQ. V was trimmed by 4 bases and J by 1 base, leaving 8 bases between them. The CDR3 totals 13 residues.

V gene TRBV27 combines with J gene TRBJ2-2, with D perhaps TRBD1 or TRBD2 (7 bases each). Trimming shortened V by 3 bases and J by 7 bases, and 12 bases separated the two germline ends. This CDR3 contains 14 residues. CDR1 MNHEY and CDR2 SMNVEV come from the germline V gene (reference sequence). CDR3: CASSLQGGRGELFF. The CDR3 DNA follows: TGTGCCAGCAGTTTGCAGGGGGGGCGCGGGGAGCTGTTTTTT.

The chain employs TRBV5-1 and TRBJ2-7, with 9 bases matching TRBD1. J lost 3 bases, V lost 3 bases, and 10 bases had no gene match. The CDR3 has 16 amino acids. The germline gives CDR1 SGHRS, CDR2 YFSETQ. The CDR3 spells CASSWDRDRDVYEQYF. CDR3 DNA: TGCGCCAGCAGCTGGGACCGGGACAGGGACGTCTACGAGCAGTACTTC.

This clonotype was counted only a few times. The CDR3 sequence: CASSFRYTQYF. The CDR3 DNA reads TGTGCCAGCAGTTTCAGGTATACGCAGTATTTT. The chain recombines TRBV28 with TRBJ2-3; D is undetermined. The CDR3 spans 11 residues. Per the germline V gene, CDR1 is MDHEN and CDR2 is SYDVKM. Trimming shortened V by 3 bases and J by 7 bases, and 5 bases separated the two germline ends.

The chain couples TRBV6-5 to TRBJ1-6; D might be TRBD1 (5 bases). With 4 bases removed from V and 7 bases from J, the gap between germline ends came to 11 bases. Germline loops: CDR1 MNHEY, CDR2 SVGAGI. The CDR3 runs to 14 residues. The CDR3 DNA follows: TGTGCCAGCAGTTTACCGGGGGGGAATTCACCCCTCCACTTT. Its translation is CASSLPGGNSPLHF.

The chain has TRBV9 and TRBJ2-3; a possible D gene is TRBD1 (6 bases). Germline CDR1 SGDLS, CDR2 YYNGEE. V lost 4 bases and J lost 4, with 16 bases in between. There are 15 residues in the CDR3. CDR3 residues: CASSRSHRAADTQYF. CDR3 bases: TGTGCCAGCAGCCGTTCCCACAGGGCCGCAGATACGCAGTATTTT.

The CDR3: CASSIGGEGQFF. As DNA, the CDR3 is TGCGCCAGCAGCATTGGGGGCGAGGGGCAGTTCTTC. The rearrangement uses TRBV5-1 and TRBJ2-1, with D maybe TRBD1 (6 bases). Looked up from germline, CDR1 is SGHRS and CDR2 is YFSETQ. This CDR3 has 12 residues. V lost 4 bases to trimming and J lost 12 bases, with 14 bases between them.

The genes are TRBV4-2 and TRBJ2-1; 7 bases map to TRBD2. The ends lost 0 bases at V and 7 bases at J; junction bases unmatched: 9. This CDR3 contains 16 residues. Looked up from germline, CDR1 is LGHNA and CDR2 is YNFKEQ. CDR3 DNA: TGTGCCAGCAGCCAAGAAGGCGGGAGTGTGAGAAATGAGCAGTTCTTC. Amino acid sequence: CASSQEGGSVRNEQFF.

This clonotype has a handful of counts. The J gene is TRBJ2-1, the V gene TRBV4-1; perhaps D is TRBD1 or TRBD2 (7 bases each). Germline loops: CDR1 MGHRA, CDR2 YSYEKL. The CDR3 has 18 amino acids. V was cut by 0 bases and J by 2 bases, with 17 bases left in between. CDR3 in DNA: TGCGCCAGCAGCCAAGATAGGGAGGGGCAGGGGGCCTACAATGAGCAGTTCTTC. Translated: CASSQDREGQGAYNEQFF.

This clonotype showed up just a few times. CDR3 in DNA: TGCGCCAGCAGCCAGGTCCGACACTCATTGAATTCACCCCTCCACTTT. Translation: CASSQVRHSLNSPLHF. The chain is built from TRBV4-1 and TRBJ1-6, with D unresolved. The CDR3 extends over 16 amino acids. Trimming took off 3 bases at V and 7 bases at J, with 16 bases between the two ends. The germline V gene encodes CDR1 MGHRA and CDR2 YSYEKL.

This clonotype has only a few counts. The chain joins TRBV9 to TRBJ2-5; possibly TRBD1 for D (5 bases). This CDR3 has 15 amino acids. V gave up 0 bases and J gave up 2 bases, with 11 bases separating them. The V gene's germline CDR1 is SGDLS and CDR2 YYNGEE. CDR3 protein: CASSVDTGNQETQYF. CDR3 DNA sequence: TGTGCCAGCAGCGTAGATACAGGAAATCAAGAGACCCAGTACTTC.

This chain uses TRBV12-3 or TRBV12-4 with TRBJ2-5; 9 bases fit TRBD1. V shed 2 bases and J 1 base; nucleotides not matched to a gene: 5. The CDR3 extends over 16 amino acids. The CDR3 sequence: CASSLTGQGIQETQYF. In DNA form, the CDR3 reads TGTGCCAGCAGTTTAACGGGACAGGGTATCCAAGAGACCCAGTACTTC.

CDR3 sequence (DNA): TGTGCCAGCAGCGGACAGGGGGCGACCTATGGCTACACCTTC. Residues: CASSGQGATYGYTF. This rearrangement joins TRBV12-3 or TRBV12-4 to TRBJ1-2; 11 bases align to TRBD1. V lost 6 bases, J lost 4 bases, and 4 bases stayed unmatched. The length of the CDR3 is 14 residues.

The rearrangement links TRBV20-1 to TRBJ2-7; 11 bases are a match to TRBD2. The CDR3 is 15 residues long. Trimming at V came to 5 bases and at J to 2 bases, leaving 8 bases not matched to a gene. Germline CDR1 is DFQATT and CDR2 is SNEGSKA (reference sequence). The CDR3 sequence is CSAYPGTSGAYEQYF. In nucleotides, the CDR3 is TGCAGTGCTTACCCTGGGACTAGCGGTGCCTACGAGCAGTACTTC.

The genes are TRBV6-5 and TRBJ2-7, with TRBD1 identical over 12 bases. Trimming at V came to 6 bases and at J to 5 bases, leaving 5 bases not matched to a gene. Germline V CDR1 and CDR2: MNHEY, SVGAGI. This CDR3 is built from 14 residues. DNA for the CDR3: TGTGCCAGCAGACAGGGACAGGGGGCCAACGAGCAGTACTTC. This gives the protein CASRQGQGANEQYF.

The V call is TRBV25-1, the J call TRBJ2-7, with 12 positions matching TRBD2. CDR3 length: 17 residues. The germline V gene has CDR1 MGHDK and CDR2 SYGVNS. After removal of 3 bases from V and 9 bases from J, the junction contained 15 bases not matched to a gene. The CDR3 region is CASSDVLTSGSRGRQYF. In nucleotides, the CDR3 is TGTGCCAGCAGTGACGTTTTGACTAGCGGGAGTAGGGGGAGGCAGTACTTC.

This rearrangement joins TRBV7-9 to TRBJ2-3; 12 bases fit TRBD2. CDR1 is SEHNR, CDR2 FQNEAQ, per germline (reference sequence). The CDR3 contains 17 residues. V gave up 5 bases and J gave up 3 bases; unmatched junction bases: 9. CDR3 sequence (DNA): TGTGCCAGCAGCCCATGGACTAGCGGGAAGGGGACAGATACGCAGTATTTT. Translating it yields CASSPWTSGKGTDTQYF.

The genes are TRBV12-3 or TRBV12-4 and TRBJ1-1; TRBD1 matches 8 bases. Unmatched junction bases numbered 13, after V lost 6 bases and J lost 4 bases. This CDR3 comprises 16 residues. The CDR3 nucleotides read TGTGCCAGCAGAGATAGACAGGGGATAGGTATCACTGAAGCTTTCTTT. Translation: CASRDRQGIGITEAFF.

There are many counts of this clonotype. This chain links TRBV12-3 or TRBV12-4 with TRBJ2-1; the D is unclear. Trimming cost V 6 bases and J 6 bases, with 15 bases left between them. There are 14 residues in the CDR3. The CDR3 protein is CASSFQHSGNEQFF. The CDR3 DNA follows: TGTGCCAGCAGCTTTCAGCACTCTGGCAATGAGCAGTTCTTC.

The chain's CDR3 is CASSPGGGITEAFF. As DNA, the CDR3 is TGTGCCAGCAGCCCTGGAGGGGGAATTACTGAAGCTTTCTTT. The J gene is TRBJ1-1, the V gene TRBV7-2; weak D call: TRBD1 (6 bases). CDR1 is SGHTA, CDR2 FQGNSA, per germline. The CDR3 covers 14 residues. Trimming took off 5 bases at V and 5 bases at J, with 15 bases between the two ends.

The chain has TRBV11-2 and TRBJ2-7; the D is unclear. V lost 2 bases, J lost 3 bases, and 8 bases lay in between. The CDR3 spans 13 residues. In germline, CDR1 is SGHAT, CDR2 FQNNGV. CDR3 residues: CASSLRLRYEQYF. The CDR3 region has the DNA TGTGCCAGCAGCTTACGACTGCGCTACGAGCAGTACTTC. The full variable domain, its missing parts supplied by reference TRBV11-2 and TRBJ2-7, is EAGVAQSPRYKIIEKRQSVAFWCNPISGHATLYWYQQILGQGPKLLIQFQNNGVVDDSQLPKDRFSAERLKGVDSTLKIQPAKLEDSAVYLCASSLRLRYEQYFGPGTRLTVT.